Listed below are T cell receptor beta chains from one sample, sequenced in a study of CD4 T cells in relation to SARS-CoV-2 and coronaviruses. The protocol was immunoSEQ multiplex PCR, while the TCRdb copy is restricted to in-frame clones and leaves out a portion. The sample has 65,000 or so clones; approximately 87% are singletons. Sequenced: memory CD4+ T cells from PBMCs. These receptors came from a human donor in good health. CDR3s include the opening cysteine and the closing phenylalanine or tryptophan. D genes are given only for firm matches. The size entry is marked missing in some rows and otherwise reads once, few, many or a size class.

V gene	CDR3 length	D gene	clone size	J gene	CDR3 protein	CDR3 DNA
TRBV16	14	.	once	TRBJ2-2	CASSALSGTDKLFF	TGTGCCAGCAGCGCTCTTTCGGGAACCGATAAGCTGTTTTTT
TRBV9	15	TRBD1	.	TRBJ1-4	CASSARTGGAEKLFF	TGTGCCAGCAGCGCAAGGACAGGGGGCGCGGAAAAACTGTTTTTT
TRBV5-1	13	.	.	TRBJ2-7	CASTVEGNGEQYF	TGCGCCAGCACTGTGGAGGGAAATGGTGAGCAGTACTTC
TRBV10-2	13	TRBD1	few	TRBJ1-5	CASREGADQPQHF	TGCGCCAGCAGAGAGGGGGCCGATCAGCCCCAGCATTTT
TRBV29-1	12	.	.	TRBJ2-7	CSVKTVTYEQYF	TGCAGCGTCAAGACAGTAACCTACGAGCAGTACTTC
TRBV19	16	.	.	TRBJ1-2	CASSRRGRNPNYGYTF	TGTGCCAGTAGCCGCCGGGGGAGAAACCCTAACTATGGCTACACCTTC
TRBV5-8	14	.	once	TRBJ2-2	CASNRGRRAGELFF	TGTGCCAGCAACCGGGGGAGGCGGGCCGGGGAGCTGTTTTTT
TRBV2	14	TRBD1	.	TRBJ2-1	CASSGQGRGNEQFF	TGTGCCAGCTCTGGACAGGGGAGAGGCAATGAGCAGTTCTTC
TRBV9	12	.	.	TRBJ2-5	CASSVVPETQYF	TGTGCCAGCAGCGTAGTCCCCGAGACCCAGTACTTC
TRBV28	14	.	.	TRBJ1-1	CASSLVSMNTEAFF	TGTGCCAGCAGTTTAGTCTCTATGAACACTGAAGCTTTCTTT
TRBV30	15	.	.	TRBJ1-4	CAWSALLRENEKLFF	TGTGCCTGGAGTGCCTTGTTGCGGGAAAATGAAAAACTGTTTTTT
TRBV6-1	15	.	.	TRBJ1-2	CASSEAGNRGGGYTF	TGTGCCAGCAGTGAAGCGGGAAATAGAGGAGGTGGCTACACCTTC
TRBV7-9	15	.	.	TRBJ2-3	CASRPRQIIPDTQYF	TGTGCCAGCAGACCCAGACAGATTATACCAGATACGCAGTATTTT
TRBV7-9	13	TRBD1	.	TRBJ1-1	CASRWTGTTEAFF	TGTGCCAGCAGATGGACAGGGACCACTGAAGCTTTCTTT
TRBV12-3/TRBV12-4	12	.	once	TRBJ1-1	CASSPRRSEAFF	TGTGCCAGCAGCCCCAGGCGCTCTGAAGCTTTCTTT
TRBV5-1	13	.	few	TRBJ1-1	CASSGDSNTEAFF	TGCGCCAGCAGCGGAGACAGTAACACTGAAGCTTTCTTT
TRBV2	12	.	.	TRBJ1-6	CASSDRNSPLHF	TGTGCCAGCAGTGATCGGAATTCACCCCTCCACTTT
TRBV7-2	12	.	.	TRBJ1-1	CASSLVNTEAFF	TGTGCCAGCAGCTTAGTTAATACTGAAGCTTTCTTT
TRBV2	16	TRBD1	.	TRBJ2-7	CASSASLPGQGTEQYF	TGTGCCAGCAGCGCATCTTTACCGGGACAGGGGACCGAGCAGTACTTC
TRBV7-3	16	TRBD2	.	TRBJ2-3	CASSPRASGRTDTQYF	TGTGCCAGCAGCCCCCGGGCTAGCGGGAGGACAGATACGCAGTATTTT
TRBV18	15	TRBD1	.	TRBJ1-1	CASAYRGRLDTEAFF	TGTGCCAGCGCATACAGGGGAAGGTTGGACACTGAAGCTTTCTTT
TRBV27	13	TRBD1	.	TRBJ1-2	CASSFTGGSGYTF	TGTGCCAGCAGTTTTACAGGGGGCTCAGGCTACACCTTC
TRBV5-4	16	.	few	TRBJ1-3	CASSPDRALSGNTIYF	TGTGCCAGCAGCCCGGACCGGGCTCTCTCTGGAAACACCATATATTTT
TRBV4-1	16	.	.	TRBJ1-4	CASSQESRATNEKLFF	TGCGCCAGCAGCCAAGAGTCCAGGGCGACTAATGAAAAACTGTTTTTT
TRBV18	15	.	.	TRBJ2-1	CASSPTWAPDNEQFF	TGTGCCAGCTCACCGACGTGGGCGCCGGACAATGAGCAGTTCTTC